These 5 T cell receptor beta chains were sequenced from one sample in a study of shared clonotypes between healthy human individuals. Repertoires were generated with immunoSEQ multiplex PCR, while TCRdb's copy carries only in-frame clones and drops some. The sample contains about 510,000 clones, 70% to 80% of which appear only once. Sequencing used PBMCs. The receptors here all came from a woman in her thirties or forties in good health. Some clones in this sample may be carry-over from other donors' samples.

The chain couples TRBV30 to TRBJ1-4; D unclear. The germline V and J ends were trimmed by 1 base and 6 bases, with 9 bases remaining between them. The CDR3 runs to 13 residues. Germline V gene sequence: CDR1 GTSNPN, CDR2 SVGIG (reference sequence). In DNA form, the CDR3 reads TGTGCCTGGAGTGAAGAAACCCATGAAAAACTGTTTTTT. Translated: CAWSEETHEKLFF.

A few counts support this clone. V gene TRBV11-3 combines with J gene TRBJ2-1, with TRBD2 matching 7 bases. The CDR3 sequence is 15 residues long. The germline V gene encodes CDR1 SGHNT and CDR2 YENEEA. Trimming took 4 bases from V and 5 from J; bases not matched to a gene: 8. Here the CDR3 reads CASSYSGNGNNEQFF. CDR3 sequence (DNA): TGTGCCAGCAGCTACAGCGGGAATGGTAACAATGAGCAGTTCTTC. Supplemented by reference TRBV11-3 and TRBJ2-1, the full variable domain reads EAGVVQSPRYKIIEKKQPVAFWCNPISGHNTLYWYLQNLGQGPELLIRYENEEAVDDSQLPKDRFSAERLKGVDSTLKIQPAELGDSAVYLCASSYSGNGNNEQFFGPGTRLTVL.

The gene calls are TRBV23-1 and TRBJ1-3; a possible D gene is TRBD1 (5 bases). TRBV23-1 falls under the ORF class, with uncertain function. The CDR3 length is 19 residues. The V end lost 6 bases, the J end lost 0 bases, and 24 bases lay between the germline ends. The CDR3 sequence is CASRPRRQGRYFSGNTIYF. The CDR3 DNA reads as TGCGCCAGCAGGCCTAGGAGGCAGGGCCGCTACTTCTCTGGAAACACCATATATTTT.

The rearrangement links TRBV7-3 to TRBJ1-1, with D maybe TRBD1 (6 bases). Germline CDR1 and CDR2: SGHTA and FQGTGA. The CDR3 covers 14 residues. Trimming removed 5 bases at V and 3 bases at J, with 13 bases between. The CDR3 region has the DNA TGTGCCAGCAGCCTGACCCCAGGGGACACTGAAGCTTTCTTT. This sequence encodes CASSLTPGDTEAFF.

The genes are TRBV6-6 and TRBJ1-5, with D unclear. There are 12 residues in the CDR3. Germline-derived CDR1 and CDR2 are MNHNY and SVGAGI (reference sequence). Trimming shortened V by 7 bases and J by 0 bases, and 4 bases separated the two germline ends. The CDR3 DNA reads TGTGCCAGCACCATTAGCAATCAGCCCCAGCATTTT. This encodes CASTISNQPQHF.